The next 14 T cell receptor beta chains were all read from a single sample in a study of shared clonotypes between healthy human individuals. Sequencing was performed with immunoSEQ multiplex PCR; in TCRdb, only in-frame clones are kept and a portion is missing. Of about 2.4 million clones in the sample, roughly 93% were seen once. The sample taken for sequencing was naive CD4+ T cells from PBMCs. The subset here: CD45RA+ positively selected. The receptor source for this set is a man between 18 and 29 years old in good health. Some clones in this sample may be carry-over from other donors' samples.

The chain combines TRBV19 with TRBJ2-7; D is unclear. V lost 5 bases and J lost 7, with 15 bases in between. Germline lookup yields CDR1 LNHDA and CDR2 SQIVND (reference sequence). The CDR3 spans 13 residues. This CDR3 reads CASSSDPLREQYF. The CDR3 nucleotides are TGTGCCAGTAGTTCCGACCCTCTACGGGAGCAGTACTTC.

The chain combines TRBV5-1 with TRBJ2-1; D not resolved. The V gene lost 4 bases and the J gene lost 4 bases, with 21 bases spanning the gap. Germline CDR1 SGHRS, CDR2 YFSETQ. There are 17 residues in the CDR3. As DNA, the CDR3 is TGCGCCAGCAGCCCCCTGGTCGGGCAATTAGGGTACAATGAGCAGTTCTTC. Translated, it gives CASSPLVGQLGYNEQFF.

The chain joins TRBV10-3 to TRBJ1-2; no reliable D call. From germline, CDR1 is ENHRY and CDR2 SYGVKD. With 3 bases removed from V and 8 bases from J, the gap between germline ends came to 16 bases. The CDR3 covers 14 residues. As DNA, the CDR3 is TGTGCCATCAGTGAAGAGGGCGTTCCTTCCGGCTACACCTTC. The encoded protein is CAISEEGVPSGYTF.

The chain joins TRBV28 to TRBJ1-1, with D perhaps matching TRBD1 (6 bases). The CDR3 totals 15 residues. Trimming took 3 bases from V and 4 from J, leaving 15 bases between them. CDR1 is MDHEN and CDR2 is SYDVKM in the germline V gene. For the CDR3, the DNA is TGTGCCAGCAGTTTGGGGGCCGAGGGACCCACTGAAGCTTTCTTT. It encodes CASSLGAEGPTEAFF.

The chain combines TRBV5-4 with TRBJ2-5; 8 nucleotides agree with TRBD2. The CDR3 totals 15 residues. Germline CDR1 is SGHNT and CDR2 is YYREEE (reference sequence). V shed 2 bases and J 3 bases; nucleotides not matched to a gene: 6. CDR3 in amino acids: CASSFAGTRKETQYF. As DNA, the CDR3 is TGTGCCAGCAGCTTTGCCGGGACTAGGAAAGAGACCCAGTACTTC.

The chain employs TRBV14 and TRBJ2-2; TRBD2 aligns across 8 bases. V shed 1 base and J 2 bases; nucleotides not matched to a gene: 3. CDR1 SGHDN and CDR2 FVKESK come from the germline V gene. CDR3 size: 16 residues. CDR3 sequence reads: CASSQGLAKNTGELFF. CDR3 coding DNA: TGTGCCAGCAGCCAAGGACTAGCGAAAAACACCGGGGAGCTGTTTTTT.

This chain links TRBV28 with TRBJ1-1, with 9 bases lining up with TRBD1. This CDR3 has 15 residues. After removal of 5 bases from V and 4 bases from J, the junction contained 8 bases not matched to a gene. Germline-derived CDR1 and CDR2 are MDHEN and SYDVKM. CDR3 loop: CASSADRGIGTEAFF. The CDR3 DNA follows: TGTGCCAGCAGTGCCGACAGGGGGATCGGCACTGAAGCTTTCTTT.

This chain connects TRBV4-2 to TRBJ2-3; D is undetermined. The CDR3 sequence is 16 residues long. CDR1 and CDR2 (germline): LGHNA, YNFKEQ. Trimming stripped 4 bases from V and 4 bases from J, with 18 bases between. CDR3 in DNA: TGTGCCAGCAGCCCCAACCTACTTCGGACCCCAGATACGCAGTATTTT. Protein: CASSPNLLRTPDTQYF.

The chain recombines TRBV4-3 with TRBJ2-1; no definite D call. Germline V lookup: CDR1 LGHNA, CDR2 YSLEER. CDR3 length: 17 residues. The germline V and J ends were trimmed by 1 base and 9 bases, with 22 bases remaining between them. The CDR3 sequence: CASSQGPSTLRFTEQFF. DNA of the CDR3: TGCGCCAGCAGCCAAGGTCCCTCGACTCTCCGGTTCACTGAGCAGTTCTTC.

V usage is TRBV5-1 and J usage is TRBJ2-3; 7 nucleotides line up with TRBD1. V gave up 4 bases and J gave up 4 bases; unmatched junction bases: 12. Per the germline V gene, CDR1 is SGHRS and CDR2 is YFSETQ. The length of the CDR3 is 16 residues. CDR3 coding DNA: TGCGCCAGCAGCGCCTTGTTCAGGGGGAGCGCAGATACGCAGTATTTT. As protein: CASSALFRGSADTQYF.

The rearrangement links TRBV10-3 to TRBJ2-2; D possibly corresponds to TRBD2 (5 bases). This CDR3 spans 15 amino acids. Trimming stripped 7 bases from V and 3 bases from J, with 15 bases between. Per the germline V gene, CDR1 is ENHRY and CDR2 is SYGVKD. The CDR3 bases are TGTGCCATCACGTCTGGCCCCGGGGACACCGGGGAGCTGTTTTTT. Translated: CAITSGPGDTGELFF.

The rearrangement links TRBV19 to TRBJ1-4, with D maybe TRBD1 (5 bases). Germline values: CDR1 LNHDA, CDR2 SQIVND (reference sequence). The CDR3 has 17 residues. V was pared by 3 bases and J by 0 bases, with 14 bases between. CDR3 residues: CASSIRQGSATNEKLFF. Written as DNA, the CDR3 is TGTGCCAGTAGTATTAGGCAGGGATCAGCAACTAATGAAAAACTGTTTTTT.

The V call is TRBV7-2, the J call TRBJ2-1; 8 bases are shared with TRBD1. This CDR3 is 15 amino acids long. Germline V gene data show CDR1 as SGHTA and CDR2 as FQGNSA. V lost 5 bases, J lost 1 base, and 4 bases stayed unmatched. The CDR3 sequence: CASSDDRGSYNEQFF. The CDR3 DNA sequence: TGTGCCAGCAGCGACGACAGGGGATCCTACAATGAGCAGTTCTTC.

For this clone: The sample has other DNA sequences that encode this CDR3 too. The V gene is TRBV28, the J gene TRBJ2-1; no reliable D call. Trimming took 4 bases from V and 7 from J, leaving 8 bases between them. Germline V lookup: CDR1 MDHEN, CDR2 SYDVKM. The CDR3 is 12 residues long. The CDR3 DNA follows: TGTGCCAGCAGTTCCCGCCATAATGAGCAGTTCTTC. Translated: CASSSRHNEQFF. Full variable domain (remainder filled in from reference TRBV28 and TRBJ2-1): DVKVTQSSRYLVKRTGEKVFLECVQDMDHENMFWYRQDPGLGLRLIYFSYDVKMKEKGDIPEGYSVSREKKERFSLILESASTNQTSMYLCASSSRHNEQFFGPGTRLTVL.